Sequencing of this T cell receptor beta chain was carried out in a study of T cells in Graves' hyperthyroidism and ophthalmopathy. V was pared by 2 bases and J by 3 bases, with 4 bases of the junction left unmatched. In germline, CDR1 is DFQATT, CDR2 SNEGSKA (reference sequence). This CDR3 is built from 14 residues. Researchers took RNA transcripts and amplified the TCR beta CDR3 regions from them. The HTBI primer set was used in a first-round RT-PCR of the TCR CDR3. Each CDR3 protein is one row after TCRdb ran MiXCR on the multiplex PCR reads. The table records about 560,000 distinct CDR3 sequences, approximately 15% of them present only once. Findings of the study overall: From stable hyperthyroidism, ophthalmopathy was set apart by a 13 V-J model.

Details on this clonotype: The target antigen is unknown.

V usage is TRBV20-1 and J usage is TRBJ1-5, with 7 bases lining up with TRBD1. The sequencing sample was made of blood. This sequence was found in a middle-aged woman with Graves' hyperthyroidism. The CDR3: CSARQGGDNQPQHF. CDR3 bases: TGCAGTGCTAGACAGGGGGGAGACAATCAGCCCCAGCATTTT.